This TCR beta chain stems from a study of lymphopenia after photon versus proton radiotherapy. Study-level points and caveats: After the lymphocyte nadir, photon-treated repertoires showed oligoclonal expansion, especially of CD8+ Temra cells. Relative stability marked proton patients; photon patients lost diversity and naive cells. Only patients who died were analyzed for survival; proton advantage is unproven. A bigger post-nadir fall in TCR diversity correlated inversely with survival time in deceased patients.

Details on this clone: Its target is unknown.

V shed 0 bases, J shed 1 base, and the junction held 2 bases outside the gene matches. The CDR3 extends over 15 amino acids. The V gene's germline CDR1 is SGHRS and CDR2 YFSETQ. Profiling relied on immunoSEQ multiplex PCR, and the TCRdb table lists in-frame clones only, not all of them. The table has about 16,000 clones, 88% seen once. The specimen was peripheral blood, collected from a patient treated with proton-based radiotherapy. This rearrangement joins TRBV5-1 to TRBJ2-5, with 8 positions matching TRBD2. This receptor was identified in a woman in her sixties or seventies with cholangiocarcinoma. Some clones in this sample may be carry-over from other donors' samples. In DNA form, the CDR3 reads TGCGCCAGCAGCTTGGTCGGGAGGGCCCAAGAGACCCAGTACTTC. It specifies CASSLVGRAQETQYF.